These 10 T cell receptor beta chains came from one sample sequenced in a study of cytomegalovirus exposure and HLA in healthy donors. In the PCR, 60 Vbeta and 13 Jbeta primers were used. Profiled with immunoSEQ multiplex PCR; TCRdb holds only in-frame clones, not every one. Seen here are about 110,000 clones, roughly 68% observed once, and the top ten hold approximately 9.4%. Material for sequencing was PBMCs. These receptor sequences come from a man aged 25 to 40 in good health and CMV-seropositive.

Comments on this clone: The same CDR3 also results from other DNA sequences found in this sample. The V gene is TRBV5-1, the J gene TRBJ1-1; the D is unclear. The V gene's germline CDR1 is SGHRS and CDR2 YFSETQ. The CDR3 is made up of 14 amino acids. V lost 4 bases to trimming and J lost 0 bases, with 10 bases between them. This CDR3 is CASSQTALNTEAFF. The CDR3 nucleotides are TGCGCCAGCAGCCAGACTGCTCTGAACACTGAAGCTTTCTTT.

This clone was observed once. V usage is TRBV7-8 and J usage is TRBJ1-4, with D maybe TRBD1 (5 bases). In germline, CDR1 is SGHVS, CDR2 FQNEAQ. This CDR3 comprises 20 residues. V was cut by 3 bases and J by 11 bases, with 34 bases left in between. CDR3 amino acids: CASSFAQYNVRGNSLGKLFF. For the CDR3, the DNA is TGTGCCAGCAGCTTCGCCCAATATAATGTAAGGGGAAACAGTCTTGGGAAACTGTTTTTT.

To note about this clone: At one of its ends the junction is not consistent with the germline gene, which may arise from a read error. The chain joins TRBV7-3 to TRBJ2-3; 8 nucleotides align to TRBD2. The CDR3 consists of 15 residues. Germline-derived CDR1 and CDR2 are SGHTA and FQGTGA. The CDR3 is CAGSLAGPPSDTQYF. The CDR3 nucleotides are TGTGCCGGCAGTTTAGCGGGGCCCCCCTCAGATACGCAGTATTTT.

V gene TRBV7-9 combines with J gene TRBJ2-3; 15 bases map to TRBD2. Germline CDR1 reads SEHNR; CDR2 reads FQNEAQ (reference sequence). Trimming at V came to 4 bases and at J to 1 base, leaving 9 bases not matched to a gene. The length of the CDR3 is 19 residues. The CDR3, as DNA: TGTGCCAGCAGCTGTTGGACTAGCGGGAGGGTTGTATGCACAGATACGCAGTATTTT. It yields the protein CASSCWTSGRVVCTDTQYF.

In this sample, this clone turned up a few times. The rearrangement links TRBV19 to TRBJ1-1; D is possibly TRBD1 (6 bases). The length of the CDR3 is 13 residues. Germline V gives CDR1 LNHDA, CDR2 SQIVND (reference sequence). V shed 6 bases and J shed 0 bases, with 8 bases lying between them. The CDR3 DNA reads TGTGCCAGTAGAAGACAGGTGAACACTGAAGCTTTCTTT. Translated, it gives CASRRQVNTEAFF.

The chain carries TRBV7-2 and TRBJ1-4; unclear D gene. The germline CDR1 and CDR2 sequences are SGHTA and FQGNSA. The V end was cut by 4 bases, the J end by 5 bases, with 14 bases between. This CDR3 has 15 residues. The CDR3 region is CASSSGLSLNEKLFF. The CDR3 DNA reads as TGTGCCAGCAGCTCCGGACTGAGCCTCAATGAAAAACTGTTTTTT.

The table lists this clone with a few counts. This chain connects TRBV10-3 to TRBJ2-2; D perhaps matches TRBD2 (5 bases). Trimming took 9 bases from V and 2 from J, leaving 13 bases between them. Germline assignment: CDR1 ENHRY and CDR2 SYGVKD. The CDR3 is 14 residues long. The DNA for the CDR3 is TGTGCCATGTCCGACTACACTAACACCGGGGAGCTGTTTTTT. Its protein product is CAMSDYTNTGELFF.

The CDR3 here is CASSEGTGGIQPQHF. As DNA, the CDR3 is TGTGCCAGCAGTGAAGGGACAGGGGGGATTCAGCCCCAGCATTTT. V and J are TRBV6-1 and TRBJ1-5, with TRBD1 identical over 10 bases. The CDR3 spans 15 residues. CDR1 is MNHNS, CDR2 SASEGT, per germline. The junction had 3 bases not matched to a gene; V was cut back by 1 base and J by 6 bases.

The gene calls are TRBV19 and TRBJ1-1, with 10 nucleotides matching TRBD1. Germline trimming cut 4 bases from V and 5 bases from J; bases unmatched to any gene: 7. The CDR3 length is 15 residues. Germline loops: CDR1 LNHDA, CDR2 SQIVND (reference sequence). CDR3 sequence reads: CASSTRQGAETEAFF. The CDR3 DNA reads as TGTGCCAGTAGTACCCGACAGGGGGCAGAGACTGAAGCTTTCTTT. Full variable domain (outside the CDR3, taken from reference TRBV19 and TRBJ1-1): DGGITQSPKYLFRKEGQNVTLSCEQNLNHDAMYWYRQDPGQGLRLIYYSQIVNDFQKGDIAEGYSVSREKKESFPLTVTSAQKNPTAFYLCASSTRQGAETEAFFGQGTRLTVV.

The rearrangement joins TRBV6-1 to TRBJ1-1, with D possibly matching TRBD1 (6 bases). CDR1 and CDR2 from the germline V gene are MNHNS and SASEGT. Trimming removed 2 bases from V and 10 bases from J, with 14 bases in between. This CDR3 contains 13 residues. This CDR3 is CASSEYEGTRAFF. CDR3 sequence (DNA): TGTGCCAGCAGTGAATATGAAGGGACACGAGCTTTCTTT.